This T cell receptor (beta chain) was sequenced in a study of prognosis after radiotherapy for stage I lung cancer. On the study more broadly: The radiotherapy was SBRT split into 3 to 5 fractions, giving a biologically effective dose of at least 100 Gy.

Amplification of TCR beta CDR3 from genomic DNA used two-round multiplex PCR. During first-round PCR, primers specific to each TRBV and TRBJ gene were used. MiXCR, run by TCRdb on the multiplex PCR reads, gives a single entry per CDR3 protein. The sample yields some 24,000 distinct CDR3 sequences, 36% seen once. Germline V gene lookup returns CDR1 LNHDA and CDR2 SQIVND (reference sequence). The CDR3 extends over 14 amino acids. Points from the study as a whole: Patients' TRBV and TRBJ gene usage reportedly differed by presence or absence of metastases.

To note about this clonotype: Its antigen is as yet unknown. At one end the junction does not follow the germline gene, possibly because of a read error.

The sequences come from PBMCs, collected before or after stereotactic body radiation therapy (not recorded which). The sequence came from a donor of 50 years or more with non-small cell lung cancer. The chain carries TRBV19 and TRBJ2-3; D tentatively fits TRBD1 or TRBD2 (5 bases each). The CDR3 region has the DNA TGTGCCAGTAGTATTCGGGAATTCACAGGTACGCAGTATTTT. Amino acid sequence: CASSIREFTGTQYF.